This entry lists 13 T cell receptor beta chains sequenced from one sample in a study of T cell responses to AZD1222 COVID-19 vaccine. Clones were sequenced by immunoSEQ multiplex PCR, and TCRdb holds only the in-frame ones, with some missing. The data contain approximately 70,000 clones, 80% of them singletons. The sequencing used peripheral blood, collected 28 days after the second AZD1222 dose. These receptor sequences come from an adult who received the AZD1222 COVID-19 vaccine.

CDR3 sequence reads: CASSTEGTRYYGYTF. DNA of the CDR3: TGTGCCAGTAGTACGGAGGGCACTCGTTATTATGGCTACACCTTC. The gene calls are TRBV19 and TRBJ1-2; D unresolved. Deletions cut 4 bases from V and 5 bases from J, with 17 bases between. The CDR3 has 15 residues. The V gene's germline CDR1 is LNHDA and CDR2 SQIVND (reference sequence). Full variable domain (missing parts from reference TRBV19 and TRBJ1-2): DGGITQSPKYLFRKEGQNVTLSCEQNLNHDAMYWYRQDPGQGLRLIYYSQIVNDFQKGDIAEGYSVSREKKESFPLTVTSAQKNPTAFYLCASSTEGTRYYGYTFGSGTRLTVV.

The chain recombines TRBV6-1 with TRBJ1-2, with 8 bases fitting TRBD1. The V segment lost 2 bases and the J segment 0 bases; nucleotides outside the gene matches: 2. The CDR3 length is 15 residues. Germline V gene sequence: CDR1 MNHNS, CDR2 SASEGT. The CDR3 sequence: CASSETGGANYGYTF. The CDR3 coding sequence is TGTGCCAGCAGTGAAACAGGGGGAGCTAACTATGGCTACACCTTC.

The chain is built from TRBV11-2 and TRBJ1-6, with D possibly TRBD1 on 6 matching bases. CDR3 length equals 13 residues. Germline CDR1 reads SGHAT; CDR2 reads FQNNGV. V lost 2 bases and J 15 bases, leaving 14 bases between the germline ends. CDR3 residues: CASSLSPAGDLHF. CDR3 in DNA: TGTGCCAGCAGCTTATCCCCCGCAGGGGACCTCCACTTT.

This chain connects TRBV19 to TRBJ1-1; TRBD1 might be the D (5 bases). The CDR3 sequence is 13 residues long. Germline lookup yields CDR1 LNHDA and CDR2 SQIVND (reference sequence). Trimming pared 4 bases from V and 6 bases from J, leaving 12 bases between. The CDR3 nucleotides read TGTGCCAGTAGTACAGGGCTGAGTCCTGAAGCTTTCTTT. Translation gives CASSTGLSPEAFF.

The chain combines TRBV5-1 with TRBJ1-4; the D gene is possibly TRBD1 (5 bases). Germline CDR1 and CDR2: SGHRS and YFSETQ. Trimming cost V 6 bases and J 0 bases, with 9 bases left between them. CDR3 length: 14 amino acids. CDR3: CASKTDATNEKLFF. CDR3 nucleotides: TGCGCCAGCAAGACAGACGCAACTAATGAAAAACTGTTTTTT.

CDR3 nucleotides: TGTGCCAGCAGCGTATTCGGGACAGAGGCTTCCGAGCAGTACTTC. This codes for CASSVFGTEASEQYF. V usage is TRBV9 and J usage is TRBJ2-7; 7 bases agree with TRBD1. The germline gives CDR1 SGDLS, CDR2 YYNGEE. After removal of 1 base from V and 6 bases from J, the junction contained 10 bases not matched to a gene. CDR3 length: 15 residues.

The J gene is TRBJ1-2, the V gene TRBV27; D gene uncertain. Trimming removed 0 bases at V and 5 bases at J, with 7 bases between. This CDR3 contains 13 residues. The germline CDR1 and CDR2 sequences are MNHEY and SMNVEV (reference sequence). The CDR3 sequence: CASSLSVQYGYTF. As DNA, the CDR3 is TGTGCCAGCAGTTTATCTGTACAGTATGGCTACACCTTC.

The chain uses TRBV10-3 and TRBJ1-4; the D gene is possibly TRBD1 (6 bases). Per the germline V gene, CDR1 is ENHRY and CDR2 is SYGVKD. The CDR3 is made up of 17 amino acids. The V end was cut by 2 bases, the J end by 3 bases, with 16 bases between. CDR3 DNA sequence: TGTGCCATCAGTGAGGGCAGGGGTTCGGTGGCTAATGAAAAACTGTTTTTT. Its translation is CAISEGRGSVANEKLFF.

V and J are TRBV30 and TRBJ2-7; tentatively, D is TRBD1 (5 bases). The V and J ends lost 8 bases and 3 bases respectively, with 14 bases between them. This CDR3 region has 12 residues. Germline-derived CDR1 and CDR2 are GTSNPN and SVGIG (reference sequence). CDR3 amino acids: CAGGQLDYEQYF. The CDR3 nucleotides are TGTGCCGGCGGACAACTGGACTACGAGCAGTACTTC.

The V and J genes are TRBV6-6 and TRBJ1-6; D is undetermined. In germline, CDR1 is MNHNY, CDR2 SVGAGI (reference sequence). The germline V and J ends were trimmed by 2 bases and 6 bases, with 8 bases remaining between them. There are 14 residues in the CDR3. Here the CDR3 reads CASSYPSFNSPLHF. The CDR3 DNA reads TGTGCCAGCAGTTACCCTTCATTTAATTCACCCCTCCACTTT.

DNA of the CDR3: TGTGCCAGTAGTAAATTTCCTAGCGGGGGGGCCCTAGGTGAGCAGTTCTTC. It translates to CASSKFPSGGALGEQFF. The chain joins TRBV19 to TRBJ2-1; the match to TRBD2 covers 12 bases. Looked up from germline, CDR1 is LNHDA and CDR2 is SQIVND (reference sequence). The CDR3 covers 17 residues. V was clipped by 4 bases and J by 9 bases; unmatched bases: 13. Drawing the rest from reference TRBV19 and TRBJ2-1, the complete variable domain is DGGITQSPKYLFRKEGQNVTLSCEQNLNHDAMYWYRQDPGQGLRLIYYSQIVNDFQKGDIAEGYSVSREKKESFPLTVTSAQKNPTAFYLCASSKFPSGGALGEQFFGPGTRLTVL.

This clone was seen more than once but under ten times. The chain joins TRBV3-1 (or the pseudogene TRBV3-2) to TRBJ2-7; 12 nucleotides align to TRBD2. The V gene's germline CDR1 is LGHDT and CDR2 YNNKEL (reference sequence). J lost 1 base, V lost 1 base, and 5 bases had no gene match. The CDR3 contains 17 residues. CDR3 sequence: CASSQAPGTSGSYEQYF. The CDR3, as DNA: TGTGCCAGCAGCCAAGCACCGGGGACTAGCGGGTCCTACGAGCAGTACTTC.

CDR3 amino acids: CAISESGRSQETQYF. The CDR3 DNA is TGTGCCATCAGTGAGTCTGGCAGATCCCAAGAGACCCAGTACTTC. J is TRBJ2-5 and V is TRBV10-3; D remains unclear. This CDR3 comprises 15 residues. V shed 0 bases and J shed 1 base, with 9 bases lying between them. Per the germline V gene, CDR1 is ENHRY and CDR2 is SYGVKD.